These T cell receptor beta chains were read from a single sample in a study of cytomegalovirus exposure and HLA in healthy donors. Sequencing was performed with immunoSEQ multiplex PCR; in TCRdb, only in-frame clones are kept and a portion is missing. The sample has some 180,000 clones, more than 85% seen once. The source material was PBMCs. These TCRs come from a girl less than two years old in good health and CMV-seronegative. The CDR3 runs from the conserved cysteine through the conserved F or W. Fields, in order: CDR3 length, J gene, V gene, CDR3 protein.

cdr3_length: 16
j_call: TRBJ2-1
v_call: TRBV7-9
cdr3_aa: CASSVQGSITYNEQFF

cdr3_length: 17
j_call: TRBJ2-1
v_call: TRBV5-4
cdr3_aa: CASSSPAGREDYNEQFF

cdr3_length: 15
j_call: TRBJ2-1
v_call: TRBV4-2
cdr3_aa: CASSQEMRGYNEQFF

cdr3_length: 14
j_call: TRBJ2-3
v_call: TRBV7-8
cdr3_aa: CASSVSGSTDTQYF

cdr3_length: 23
j_call: TRBJ2-2
v_call: TRBV15
cdr3_aa: CATSRDRGDSGLAGPGDTGELFF

cdr3_length: 16
j_call: TRBJ1-2
v_call: TRBV7-8
cdr3_aa: CASSLSPNQGHYGYTF

cdr3_length: 11
j_call: TRBJ2-3
v_call: TRBV6-1
cdr3_aa: CASRRQGTQYF

cdr3_length: 13
j_call: TRBJ1-6
v_call: TRBV25-1
cdr3_aa: CASSAGSQSPLHF

cdr3_length: 18
j_call: TRBJ2-3
v_call: TRBV5-4
cdr3_aa: CASSLVPRGAYRTDTQYF

cdr3_length: 14
j_call: TRBJ2-5
v_call: TRBV5-1
cdr3_aa: CASSFGDSPPRCHF

cdr3_length: 19
j_call: TRBJ2-3
v_call: TRBV7-8
cdr3_aa: CASSPVSPSGGGATDTQYF

cdr3_length: 15
j_call: TRBJ2-7
v_call: TRBV5-1
cdr3_aa: CASRATGGLSYEQYF

cdr3_length: 15
j_call: TRBJ1-2
v_call: TRBV30
cdr3_aa: CAWTYAGQPAGGYTF

cdr3_length: 15
j_call: TRBJ2-7
v_call: TRBV29-1
cdr3_aa: CSVEGQQDSSYEQYF

cdr3_length: 14
j_call: TRBJ2-7
v_call: TRBV4-2
cdr3_aa: CASSQTGHMYEQYF

cdr3_length: 16
j_call: TRBJ2-7
v_call: TRBV9
cdr3_aa: CASSGGLAGASYEQYF

cdr3_length: 16
j_call: TRBJ2-3
v_call: TRBV7-9
cdr3_aa: CASSLQGAGGTDTQYF

cdr3_length: 16
j_call: TRBJ2-7
v_call: TRBV6-4
cdr3_aa: CAIPWGREGWTYEQYF

cdr3_length: 13
j_call: TRBJ1-2
v_call: TRBV11-2
cdr3_aa: CASSLGRGNGYTF

cdr3_length: 13
j_call: TRBJ2-7
v_call: TRBV5-1
cdr3_aa: CASSFGTTYEQYF

cdr3_length: 14
j_call: TRBJ2-3
v_call: TRBV7-7
cdr3_aa: CASSLGGPTDTQYF

cdr3_length: 15
j_call: TRBJ2-4
v_call: TRBV18
cdr3_aa: CASSPRAPPKNIQYF

cdr3_length: 16
j_call: TRBJ1-1
v_call: TRBV25-1
cdr3_aa: CASSEGRSGGQGRAFF

cdr3_length: 13
j_call: TRBJ2-7
v_call: TRBV29-1
cdr3_aa: CSALVGTGNEQYF

cdr3_length: 19
j_call: TRBJ2-1
v_call: TRBV27
cdr3_aa: CASSLIRLSREGSYNEQFF

cdr3_length: 15
j_call: TRBJ1-1
v_call: TRBV5-4
cdr3_aa: CASSGTQGARTEAFF

cdr3_length: 15
j_call: TRBJ1-2
v_call: TRBV30
cdr3_aa: CAWRGQGLHGYGYTF

cdr3_length: 15
j_call: TRBJ2-7
v_call: TRBV19
cdr3_aa: CASSIRRGLRYEQYF

cdr3_length: 15
j_call: TRBJ2-3
v_call: TRBV7-8
cdr3_aa: CASSLAGTGLDTQYF

cdr3_length: 17
j_call: TRBJ2-3
v_call: TRBV18
cdr3_aa: CASSPPGSGGSTDTQYF

cdr3_length: 15
j_call: TRBJ1-5
v_call: TRBV11-2
cdr3_aa: CASSFPPYSNQPQHF

cdr3_length: 15
j_call: TRBJ2-7
v_call: TRBV4-3
cdr3_aa: CASSQVRAIALEQYF

cdr3_length: 14
j_call: TRBJ1-1
v_call: TRBV29-1
cdr3_aa: CSVDSGYERTEAFF

cdr3_length: 14
j_call: TRBJ1-1
v_call: TRBV11-2
cdr3_aa: CASSRGGLDTEAFF

cdr3_length: 14
j_call: TRBJ2-3
v_call: TRBV19
cdr3_aa: CASTSGGWSDTQYF